Shown below are 20 T cell receptor beta chains from a single sample sequenced in a study of T cell responses to AZD1222 COVID-19 vaccine. Using immunoSEQ multiplex PCR, the repertoire was profiled, and TCRdb retains in-frame clones only, with some absent. The sample records about 150,000 clones, approximately 86% being singletons. The sample here was peripheral blood, taken after recovery from COVID-19. All receptors derive from an adult who had recovered from COVID-19.

In nucleotides, the CDR3 is TGTGCCAGCAGTTCCAGGACTAGAGGGGAAGAGACCCAGTACTTC. It is translated as CASSSRTRGEETQYF. The chain carries TRBV28 and TRBJ2-5; 7 bases line up with TRBD2. J gave up 3 bases and V 4 bases, and 8 bases lay outside the gene matches. The CDR3 is made up of 15 amino acids. CDR1 is MDHEN and CDR2 is SYDVKM in the germline V gene.

The chain employs TRBV6-5 and TRBJ1-1; no clear D gene. Germline assignment: CDR1 MNHEY and CDR2 SVGAGI. Deletions cut 4 bases from V and 3 bases from J, with 9 bases between. CDR3 length: 13 amino acids. In DNA, the CDR3 is TGTGCCAGCAGTTGGTCTAGGGACACTGAAGCTTTCTTT. Translation gives CASSWSRDTEAFF.

In this sample, this clone turned up once. J is TRBJ2-1 and V is TRBV14; D remains ambiguous. Germline V lookup: CDR1 SGHDN, CDR2 FVKESK. The length of the CDR3 is 14 residues. The germline V and J ends were trimmed by 2 bases and 7 bases, with 12 bases remaining between them. The CDR3 DNA is TGTGCCAGCAGCCAACGTAAGGAGAGGAATGAGCAGTTCTTC. Translating it yields CASSQRKERNEQFF.

The chain carries TRBV5-5 and TRBJ1-4; 8 nucleotides match TRBD1. This CDR3 has 16 amino acids. Per germline, CDR1 SGHKS and CDR2 YYEKEE (reference sequence). V lost 5 bases to trimming and J lost 2 bases; unmatched junction nucleotides: 8. Here the CDR3 reads CASSPGTGATNEKLFF. CDR3 in DNA: TGTGCCAGCAGTCCCGGGACAGGCGCTACTAATGAAAAACTGTTTTTT.

This chain uses TRBV5-1 with TRBJ1-2, with TRBD1 identical over 8 bases. The ends lost 3 bases at V and 5 bases at J; junction bases unmatched: 9. The CDR3 is made up of 15 amino acids. Germline CDR1 SGHRS, CDR2 YFSETQ. The CDR3 DNA sequence: TGCGCCAGCAGCTCCACAGGGGGTGATTTATATGGCTACACCTTC. This gives the protein CASSSTGGDLYGYTF.

The V gene is TRBV20-1, the J gene TRBJ2-1; no clear D. The V gene's germline CDR1 is DFQATT and CDR2 SNEGSKA (reference sequence). Trimming removed 2 bases from V and 7 bases from J, with 6 bases in between. The CDR3 runs 11 residues. CDR3 in DNA: TGCAGTGCTAGAACCTTTAATGAGCAGTTCTTC. It encodes CSARTFNEQFF.

For this clone: Other DNA sequences from this sample encode an identical CDR3 as well. This rearrangement joins TRBV19 to TRBJ2-7; TRBD1 matches at 7 bases. V lost 5 bases, J lost 2 bases, and 6 bases stayed unmatched. The germline gives CDR1 LNHDA, CDR2 SQIVND (reference sequence). The length of the CDR3 is 14 residues. CDR3 in DNA: TGTGCCAGTAGTCCTCGACAGGGAACCTACGAGCAGTACTTC. Its protein is CASSPRQGTYEQYF.

The genes are TRBV28 and TRBJ1-2, with TRBD1 as a possible D gene (6 bases). The CDR3 is 16 residues long. Trimming left V 4 bases short and J 2 bases short, with 17 bases between. The germline V gene encodes CDR1 MDHEN and CDR2 SYDVKM. Here the CDR3 reads CASSSIKLGQNYGYTF. As DNA, the CDR3 is TGTGCCAGCAGTTCCATAAAACTCGGACAGAACTATGGCTACACCTTC.

The chain carries TRBV5-1 and TRBJ1-1; the match to TRBD1 covers 7 bases. The V gene's germline CDR1 is SGHRS and CDR2 YFSETQ. The V and J ends lost 4 bases and 1 base, in that order; junction bases with no gene match: 7. This CDR3 is built from 15 residues. CDR3 in amino acids: CASSPTGDWNTEAFF. The CDR3 DNA follows: TGCGCCAGCAGCCCCACAGGGGATTGGAACACTGAAGCTTTCTTT.

The chain carries TRBV3-1 (or the pseudogene TRBV3-2) and TRBJ2-6; D remains unclear. Per the germline V gene, CDR1 is LGHDT and CDR2 is YNNKEL (reference sequence). The V end lost 4 bases, the J end lost 4 bases, and 11 bases lay between the germline ends. The CDR3 spans 15 residues. CDR3 protein: CASSLQLLGANVLTF. CDR3 bases: TGTGCCAGCAGCCTGCAGCTTTTGGGGGCCAACGTCCTGACTTTC.

The V call is TRBV7-8, the J call TRBJ1-2; 7 nucleotides match TRBD1. After removal of 5 bases from V and 4 bases from J, the junction contained 7 bases not matched to a gene. CDR1 SGHVS and CDR2 FQNEAQ come from the germline V gene. The CDR3 runs to 14 residues. The CDR3 DNA reads as TGTGCCAGCAGCCCTCGGGAGGGGGCCTATGGCTACACCTTC. This gives the protein CASSPREGAYGYTF.

This clone occurred once. V usage is TRBV11-2 and J usage is TRBJ2-3, with TRBD2 matching 10 bases. The CDR3 runs 17 residues. Germline CDR1 and CDR2: SGHAT and FQNNGV. V lost 5 bases and J lost 1; bases outside the gene matches: 9. The CDR3 DNA is TGTGCCAGCAGCCTCCAAGCGCTAGCGGGGGGCACAGATACGCAGTATTTT. Its translation is CASSLQALAGGTDTQYF.

The genes are TRBV5-4 and TRBJ2-7, with D perhaps TRBD1 or TRBD2 (5 bases each). The germline CDR1 and CDR2 sequences are SGHNT and YYREEE (reference sequence). Deletions cut 4 bases from V and 3 bases from J, with 17 bases between. The CDR3 runs to 15 residues. This chain's CDR3 is CASSPDHGAGYEQYF. In nucleotides, the CDR3 is TGTGCCAGCAGCCCGGATCATGGGGCGGGCTACGAGCAGTACTTC.

The V call is TRBV7-8, the J call TRBJ1-1; D is uncertain. From germline, CDR1 is SGHVS and CDR2 FQNEAQ. The V gene lost 7 bases and the J gene lost 3 bases, with 15 bases spanning the gap. The CDR3 consists of 14 residues. The chain's CDR3 is CASIAMGGYTEAFF. CDR3 DNA sequence: TGTGCCAGCATTGCTATGGGAGGGTACACTGAAGCTTTCTTT. The whole variable domain, filled in from reference TRBV7-8 and TRBJ1-1, reads GAGVSQSPRYKVAKRGQDVALRCDPISGHVSLFWYQQALGQGPEFLTYFQNEAQLDKSGLPSDRFFAERPEGSVSTLKIQRTQQEDSAVYLCASIAMGGYTEAFFGQGTRLTVV.

This rearrangement joins TRBV6-6 to TRBJ2-7, with 8 bases lining up with TRBD1. The CDR3 is made up of 14 amino acids. V was clipped by 7 bases and J by 5 bases; unmatched bases: 10. Germline CDR1 and CDR2: MNHNY and SVGAGI (reference sequence). The chain's CDR3 is CASNPTGEVNEQYF. The CDR3 bases are TGTGCCAGCAACCCGACAGGGGAGGTGAACGAGCAGTACTTC.

The rearrangement uses TRBV6-1 and TRBJ2-2; unclear D gene. Germline V CDR1 and CDR2: MNHNS, SASEGT. Trimming shortened V by 2 bases and J by 1 base, and 8 bases separated the two germline ends. CDR3 size: 15 residues. CDR3 DNA sequence: TGTGCCAGCAGTGAACTGAACGGGAACACCGGGGAGCTGTTTTTT. Translated, it gives CASSELNGNTGELFF.

This clone was seen only once. CDR3 nucleotides: TGTGCCAGCAGTTTGAGGATCACGACAGGGGGCTATGAAAAACTGTTTTTT. Protein: CASSLRITTGGYEKLFF. The chain links TRBV28 to TRBJ1-4, with TRBD1 matching over 10 bases. V shed 3 bases, J shed 6 bases, and the junction held 10 bases outside the gene matches. The V gene's germline CDR1 is MDHEN and CDR2 SYDVKM. The CDR3 contains 17 residues.

The chain recombines TRBV5-8 with TRBJ1-2, with 10 bases identical to TRBD1. CDR1 SGHTS and CDR2 YDEGEE come from the germline V gene. The J segment lost 5 bases and the V segment lost 7 bases, leaving 5 bases of the junction unmatched. CDR3 length: 13 amino acids. The CDR3, as DNA: TGTGCCAGCGGACAGGGGGATCGGTATGGCTACACCTTC. Translating it yields CASGQGDRYGYTF.

The chain carries TRBV7-3 and TRBJ2-7; D may be TRBD1 (5 bases). The CDR3 consists of 16 residues. Trimming removed 2 bases at V and 1 base at J, with 15 bases between. Germline V gives CDR1 SGHTA, CDR2 FQGTGA. CDR3 nucleotides: TGTGCCAGCAGCTTAGGGGTAGGGCCAGGGTCCTACGAGCAGTACTTC. It encodes CASSLGVGPGSYEQYF.

The V and J genes are TRBV3-1 (or the pseudogene TRBV3-2) and TRBJ2-3, with D unclear. Between the trimmed V and J ends, which lost 0 bases and 2 bases, there was a span of 3 bases. There are 13 residues in the CDR3. The V gene's germline CDR1 is LGHDT and CDR2 YNNKEL (reference sequence). This CDR3 reads CASSQDYTDTQYF. The CDR3 DNA is TGTGCCAGCAGCCAAGACTACACAGATACGCAGTATTTT.